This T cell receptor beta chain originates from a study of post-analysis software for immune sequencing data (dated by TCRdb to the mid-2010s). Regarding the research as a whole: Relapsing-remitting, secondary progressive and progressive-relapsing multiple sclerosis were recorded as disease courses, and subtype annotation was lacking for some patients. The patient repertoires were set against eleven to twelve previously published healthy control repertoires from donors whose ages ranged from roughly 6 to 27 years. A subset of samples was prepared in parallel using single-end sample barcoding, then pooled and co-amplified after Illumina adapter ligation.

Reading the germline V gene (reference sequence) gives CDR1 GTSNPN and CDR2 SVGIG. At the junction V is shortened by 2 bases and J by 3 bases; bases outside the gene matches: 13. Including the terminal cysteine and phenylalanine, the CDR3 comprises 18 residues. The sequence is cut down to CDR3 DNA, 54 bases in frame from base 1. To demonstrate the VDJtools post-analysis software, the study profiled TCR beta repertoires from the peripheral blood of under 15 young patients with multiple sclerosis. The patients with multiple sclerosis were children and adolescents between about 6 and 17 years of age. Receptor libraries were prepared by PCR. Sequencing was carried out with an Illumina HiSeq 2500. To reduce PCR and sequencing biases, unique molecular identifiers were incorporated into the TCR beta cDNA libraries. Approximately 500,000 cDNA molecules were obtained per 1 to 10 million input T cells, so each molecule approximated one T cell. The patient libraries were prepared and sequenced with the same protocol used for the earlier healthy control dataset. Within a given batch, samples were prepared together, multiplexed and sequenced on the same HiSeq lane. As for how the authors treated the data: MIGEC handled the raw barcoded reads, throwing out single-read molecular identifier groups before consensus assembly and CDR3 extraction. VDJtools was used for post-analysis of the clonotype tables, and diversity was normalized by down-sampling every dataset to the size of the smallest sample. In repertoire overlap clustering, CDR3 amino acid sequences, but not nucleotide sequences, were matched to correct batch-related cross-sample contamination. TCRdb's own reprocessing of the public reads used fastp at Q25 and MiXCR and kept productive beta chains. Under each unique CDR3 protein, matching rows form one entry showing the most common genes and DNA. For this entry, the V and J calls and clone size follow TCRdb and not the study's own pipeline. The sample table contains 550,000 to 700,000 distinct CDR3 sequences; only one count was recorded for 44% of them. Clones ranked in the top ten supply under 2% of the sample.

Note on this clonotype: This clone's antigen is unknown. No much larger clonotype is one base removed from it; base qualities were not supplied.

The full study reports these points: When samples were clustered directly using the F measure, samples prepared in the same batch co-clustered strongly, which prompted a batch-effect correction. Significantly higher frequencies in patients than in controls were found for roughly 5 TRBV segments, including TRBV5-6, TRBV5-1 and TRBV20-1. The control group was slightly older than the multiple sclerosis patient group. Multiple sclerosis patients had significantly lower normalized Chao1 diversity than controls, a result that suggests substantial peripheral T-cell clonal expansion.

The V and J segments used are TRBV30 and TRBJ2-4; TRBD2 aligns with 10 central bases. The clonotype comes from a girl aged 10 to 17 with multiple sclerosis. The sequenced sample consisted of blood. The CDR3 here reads CAWSLTSGITWVKNIQYF. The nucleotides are TGTGCCTGGAGTTTAACTAGCGGGATAACTTGGGTCAAAAACATTCAGTACTTC.